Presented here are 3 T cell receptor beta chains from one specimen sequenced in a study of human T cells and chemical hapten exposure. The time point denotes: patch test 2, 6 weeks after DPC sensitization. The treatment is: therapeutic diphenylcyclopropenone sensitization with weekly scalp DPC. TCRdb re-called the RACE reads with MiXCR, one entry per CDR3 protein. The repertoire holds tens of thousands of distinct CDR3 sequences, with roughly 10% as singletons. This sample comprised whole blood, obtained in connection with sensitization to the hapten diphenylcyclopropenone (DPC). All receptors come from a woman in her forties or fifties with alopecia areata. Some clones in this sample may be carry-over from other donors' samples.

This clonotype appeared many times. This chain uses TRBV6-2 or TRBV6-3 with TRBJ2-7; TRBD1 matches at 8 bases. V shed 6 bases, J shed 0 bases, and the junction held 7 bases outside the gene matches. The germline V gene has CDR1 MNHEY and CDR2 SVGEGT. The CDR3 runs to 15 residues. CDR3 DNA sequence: TGTGCCAGCAGGCCCCGAGGACAGGGCTCCTACGAGCAGTACTTC. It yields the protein CASRPRGQGSYEQYF.

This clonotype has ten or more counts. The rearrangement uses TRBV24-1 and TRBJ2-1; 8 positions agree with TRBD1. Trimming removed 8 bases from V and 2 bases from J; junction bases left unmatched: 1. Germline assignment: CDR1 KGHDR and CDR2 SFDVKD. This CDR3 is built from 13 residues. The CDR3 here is CATKQGAYNEQFF. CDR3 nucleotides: TGTGCCACCAAACAGGGGGCCTACAATGAGCAGTTCTTC.

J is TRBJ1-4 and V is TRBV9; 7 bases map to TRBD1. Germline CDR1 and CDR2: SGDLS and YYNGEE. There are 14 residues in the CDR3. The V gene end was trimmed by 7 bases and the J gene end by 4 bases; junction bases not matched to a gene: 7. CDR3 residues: CASGTALINEKLFF. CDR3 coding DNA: TGTGCCAGCGGGACAGCGCTCATTAATGAAAAACTGTTTTTT.